Sequencing of this TCR beta chain was carried out in a study of blood T cell repertoires in COVID-19. Turning to the study itself: The analysed material was cDNA or gDNA that came from T cells, B-cell-depleted T cells, or PBMCs.

Per germline, CDR1 SGHTA and CDR2 FQGNSA. This CDR3 is 18 amino acids long. The J segment lost 1 base and the V segment lost 5 bases, leaving 12 bases of the junction unmatched. Authors' processing steps: Cell counts per sample came from amplifying reference gene primers. Generated by immunoSEQ multiplex PCR, the TCRdb table keeps only in-frame clones and is missing some. That table furnishes V, J and clone size, whereas the DNA furnished D and trimming. This sample yields 240,000 or so clones, of which 88% are seen a single time; around 0.8% belongs to the top ten. Sequencing was performed on peripheral blood. The clonotype was recovered from a woman aged 25 to 39 with acute or convalescent COVID-19. The rearrangement joins TRBV7-2 to TRBJ1-3, with 9 bases fitting TRBD1. As DNA, the CDR3 is TGTGCCAGCAGCCCAGGGTCTGGGACAGGGCTTTCTGGAAACACCATATATTTT. Translation: CASSPGSGTGLSGNTIYF. The full variable domain, rest sourced from reference TRBV7-2 and TRBJ1-3, is GAGVSQSPSNKVTEKGKDVELRCDPISGHTALYWYRQSLGQGLEFLIYFQGNSAPDKSGLPSDRFSAERTGGSVSTLTIQRTQQEDSAVYLCASSPGSGTGLSGNTIYFGEGSWLTVV.